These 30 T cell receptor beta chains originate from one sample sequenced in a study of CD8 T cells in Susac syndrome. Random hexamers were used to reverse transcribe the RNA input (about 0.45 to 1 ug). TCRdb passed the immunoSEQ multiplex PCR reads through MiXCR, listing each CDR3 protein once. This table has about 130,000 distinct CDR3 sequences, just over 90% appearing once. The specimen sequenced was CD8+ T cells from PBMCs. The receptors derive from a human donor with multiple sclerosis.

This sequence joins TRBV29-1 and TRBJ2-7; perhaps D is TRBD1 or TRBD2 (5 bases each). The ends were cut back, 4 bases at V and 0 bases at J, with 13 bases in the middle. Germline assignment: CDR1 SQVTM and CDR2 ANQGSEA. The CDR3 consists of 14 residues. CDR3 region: CSVVVSGSSYEQYF. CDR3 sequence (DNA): TGCAGCGTTGTTGTGTCAGGGAGCTCCTACGAGCAGTACTTC.

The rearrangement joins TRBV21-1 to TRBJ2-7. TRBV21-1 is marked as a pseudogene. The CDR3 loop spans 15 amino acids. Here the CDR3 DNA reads TGTGCCAGCAGCAAATTAAGGTTTTGCTCCTACGAGCAGTACGTC. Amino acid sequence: CASSKLRFCSYEQYV.

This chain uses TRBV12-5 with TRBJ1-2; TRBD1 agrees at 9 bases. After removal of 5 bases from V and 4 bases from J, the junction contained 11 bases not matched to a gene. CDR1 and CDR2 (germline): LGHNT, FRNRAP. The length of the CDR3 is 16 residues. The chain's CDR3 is CASGLPDRGGSYGYTF. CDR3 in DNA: TGTGCTAGTGGTCTCCCGGACAGGGGCGGTAGCTATGGCTACACCTTC.

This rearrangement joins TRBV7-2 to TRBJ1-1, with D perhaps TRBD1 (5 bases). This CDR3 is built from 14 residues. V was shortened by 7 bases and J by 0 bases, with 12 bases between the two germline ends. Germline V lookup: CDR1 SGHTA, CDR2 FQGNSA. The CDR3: CASTWGYLNTEAFF. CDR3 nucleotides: TGTGCCAGCACCTGGGGGTACCTGAACACTGAAGCTTTCTTT.

DNA for the CDR3: TGTGCCAGCAGCTTAGGACGGGGGCCGACCTACGAGCAGTACTTC. It specifies CASSLGRGPTYEQYF. J is TRBJ2-7 and V is TRBV11-2; the D call may be TRBD1 or TRBD2 (6 bases each). The V and J ends lost 1 base and 2 bases respectively, with 12 bases between them. This CDR3 has 15 amino acids. Germline values: CDR1 SGHAT, CDR2 FQNNGV.

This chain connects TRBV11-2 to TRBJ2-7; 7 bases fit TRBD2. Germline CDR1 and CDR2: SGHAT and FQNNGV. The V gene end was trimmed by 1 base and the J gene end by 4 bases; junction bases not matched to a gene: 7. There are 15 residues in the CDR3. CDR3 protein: CASSLVGLEKYEQYF. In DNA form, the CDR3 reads TGTGCCAGCAGCTTAGTTGGACTAGAGAAGTACGAGCAGTACTTC.

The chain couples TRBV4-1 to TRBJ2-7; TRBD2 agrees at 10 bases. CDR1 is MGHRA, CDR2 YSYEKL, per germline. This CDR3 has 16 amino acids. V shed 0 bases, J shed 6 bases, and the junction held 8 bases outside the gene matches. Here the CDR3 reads CASSQDIAGGEGEQYF. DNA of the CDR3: TGCGCCAGCAGCCAAGATATAGCGGGGGGAGAGGGCGAGCAGTACTTC.

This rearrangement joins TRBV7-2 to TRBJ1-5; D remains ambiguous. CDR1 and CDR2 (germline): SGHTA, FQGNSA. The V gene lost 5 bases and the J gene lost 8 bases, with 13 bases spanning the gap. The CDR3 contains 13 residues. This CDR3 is CASSRRSSEPQHF. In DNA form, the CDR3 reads TGTGCCAGCAGCCGCCGATCTTCTGAGCCCCAGCATTTT. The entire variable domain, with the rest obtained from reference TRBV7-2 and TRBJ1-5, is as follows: GAGVSQSPSNKVTEKGKDVELRCDPISGHTALYWYRQSLGQGLEFLIYFQGNSAPDKSGLPSDRFSAERTGGSVSTLTIQRTQQEDSAVYLCASSRRSSEPQHFGDGTRLSIL.

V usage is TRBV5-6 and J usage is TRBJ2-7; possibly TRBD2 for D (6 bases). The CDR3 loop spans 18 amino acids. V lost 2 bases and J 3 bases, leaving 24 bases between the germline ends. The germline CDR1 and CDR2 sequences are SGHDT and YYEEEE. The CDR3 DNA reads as TGTGCCAGCAGCTTCGGACGGGACTCTATACTTGGGGACTACGAGCAGTACTTC. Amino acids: CASSFGRDSILGDYEQYF.

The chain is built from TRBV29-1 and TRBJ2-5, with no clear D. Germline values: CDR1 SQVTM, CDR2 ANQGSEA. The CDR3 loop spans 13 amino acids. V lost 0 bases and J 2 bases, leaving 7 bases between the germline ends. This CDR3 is CSVEDGLQETQYF. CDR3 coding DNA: TGCAGCGTTGAAGATGGGCTTCAAGAGACCCAGTACTTC.

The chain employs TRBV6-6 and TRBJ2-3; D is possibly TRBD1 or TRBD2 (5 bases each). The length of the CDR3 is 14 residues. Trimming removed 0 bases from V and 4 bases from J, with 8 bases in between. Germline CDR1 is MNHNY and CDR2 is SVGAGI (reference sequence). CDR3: CASSYSQGADTQYF. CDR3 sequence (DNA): TGTGCCAGCAGTTACTCCCAGGGAGCAGATACGCAGTATTTT.

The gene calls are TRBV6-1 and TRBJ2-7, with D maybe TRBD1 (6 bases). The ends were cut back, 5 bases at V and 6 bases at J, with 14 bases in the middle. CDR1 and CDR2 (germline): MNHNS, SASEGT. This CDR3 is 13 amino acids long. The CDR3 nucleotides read TGTGCCAGCAGTCCGAAAAGGGGGATCGAGCAGTACTTC. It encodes CASSPKRGIEQYF.

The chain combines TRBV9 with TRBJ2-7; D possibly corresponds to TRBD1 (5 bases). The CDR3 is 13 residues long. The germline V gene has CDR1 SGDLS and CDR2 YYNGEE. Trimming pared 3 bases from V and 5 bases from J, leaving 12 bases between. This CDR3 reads CASSAGHRDEQYF. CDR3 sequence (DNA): TGTGCCAGCAGCGCCGGACACCGGGACGAGCAGTACTTC.

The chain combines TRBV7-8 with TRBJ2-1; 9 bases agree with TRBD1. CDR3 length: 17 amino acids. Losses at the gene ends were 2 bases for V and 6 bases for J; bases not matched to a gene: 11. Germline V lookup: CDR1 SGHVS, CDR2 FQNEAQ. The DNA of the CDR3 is TGTGCCAGCAGCTTAATCCCCACCGGGACAGGGTTCAATGAGCAGTTCTTC. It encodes CASSLIPTGTGFNEQFF.

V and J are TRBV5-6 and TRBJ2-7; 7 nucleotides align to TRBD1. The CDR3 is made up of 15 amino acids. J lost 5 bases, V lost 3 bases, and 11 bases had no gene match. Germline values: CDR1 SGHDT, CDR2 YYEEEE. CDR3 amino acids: CASSSDRVRPDEQYF. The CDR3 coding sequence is TGTGCCAGCAGCTCTGACAGGGTAAGGCCTGACGAGCAGTACTTC.

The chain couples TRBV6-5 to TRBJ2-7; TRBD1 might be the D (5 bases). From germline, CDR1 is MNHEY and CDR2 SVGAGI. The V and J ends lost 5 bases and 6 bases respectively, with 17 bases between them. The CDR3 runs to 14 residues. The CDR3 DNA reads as TGTGCCAGCAGTACCCCGGCGCAGGGTGGCGAGCAGTACTTC. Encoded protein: CASSTPAQGGEQYF.

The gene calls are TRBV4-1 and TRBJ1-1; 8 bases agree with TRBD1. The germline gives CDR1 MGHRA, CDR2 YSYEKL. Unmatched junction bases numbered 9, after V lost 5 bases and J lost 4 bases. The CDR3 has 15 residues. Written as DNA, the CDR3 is TGCGCCAGCAGCTCCCCTAGGCAGGGGGCCACTGAAGCTTTCTTT. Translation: CASSSPRQGATEAFF.

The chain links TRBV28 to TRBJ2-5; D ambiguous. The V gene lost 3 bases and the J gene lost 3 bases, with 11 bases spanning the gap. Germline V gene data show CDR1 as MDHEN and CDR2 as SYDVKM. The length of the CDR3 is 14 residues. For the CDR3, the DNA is TGTGCCAGCAGTTTGGAGCGTGAGGAAGAGACCCAGTACTTC. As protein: CASSLEREEETQYF.

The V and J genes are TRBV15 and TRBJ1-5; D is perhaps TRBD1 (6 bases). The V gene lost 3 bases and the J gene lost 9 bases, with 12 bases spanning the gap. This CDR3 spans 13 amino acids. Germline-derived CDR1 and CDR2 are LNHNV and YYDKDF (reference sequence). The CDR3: CATSSTQGRPQHF. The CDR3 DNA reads TGTGCCACCAGCAGTACACAGGGCCGGCCCCAGCATTTT.

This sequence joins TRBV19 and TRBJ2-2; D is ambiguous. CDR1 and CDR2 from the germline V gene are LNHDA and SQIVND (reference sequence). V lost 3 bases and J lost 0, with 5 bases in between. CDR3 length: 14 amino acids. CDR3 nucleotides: TGTGCCAGTAGTATTAGCCCGAACACCGGGGAGCTGTTTTTT. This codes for CASSISPNTGELFF.

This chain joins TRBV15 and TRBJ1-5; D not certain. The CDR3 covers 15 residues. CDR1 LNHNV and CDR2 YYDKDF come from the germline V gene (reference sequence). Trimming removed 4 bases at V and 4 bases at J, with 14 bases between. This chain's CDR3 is CATSTSLAPNQPQHF. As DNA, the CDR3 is TGTGCCACCAGCACGTCCTTAGCCCCAAATCAGCCCCAGCATTTT.

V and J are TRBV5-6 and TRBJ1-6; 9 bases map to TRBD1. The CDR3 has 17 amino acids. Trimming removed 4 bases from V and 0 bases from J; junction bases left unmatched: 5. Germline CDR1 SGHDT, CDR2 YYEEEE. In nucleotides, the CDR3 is TGTGCCAGCAGCCACACGACAGGGGGCTCCTATAATTCACCCCTCCACTTT. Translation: CASSHTTGGSYNSPLHF. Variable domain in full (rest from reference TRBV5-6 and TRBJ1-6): DAGVTQSPTHLIKTRGQQVTLRCSPKSGHDTVSWYQQALGQGPQFIFQYYEEEERQRGNFPDRFSGHQFPNYSSELNVNALLLGDSALYLCASSHTTGGSYNSPLHFGNGTRLTVT.

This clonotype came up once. CDR3 nucleotide sequence: TGTGCCAGCAGCTTAGGCAGGGGAGGCGAGCAGTTCTTC. Its translation is CASSLGRGGEQFF. The chain employs TRBV7-9 and TRBJ2-1; D is tentatively TRBD1 or TRBD2 (6 bases each). The germline CDR1 and CDR2 sequences are SEHNR and FQNEAQ (reference sequence). CDR3 length: 13 amino acids. The germline V and J ends were trimmed by 1 base and 10 bases, with 11 bases remaining between them.

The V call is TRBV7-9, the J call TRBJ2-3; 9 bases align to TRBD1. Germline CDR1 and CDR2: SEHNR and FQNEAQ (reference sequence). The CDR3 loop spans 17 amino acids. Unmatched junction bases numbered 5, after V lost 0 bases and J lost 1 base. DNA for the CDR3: TGTGCCAGCAGCTTAGCTTGGGACAGGGCCCGCACAGATACGCAGTATTTT. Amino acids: CASSLAWDRARTDTQYF.

CDR3 sequence reads: CSARESLQPQETQYF. Written as DNA, the CDR3 is TGCAGTGCTAGAGAGAGTTTACAGCCCCAAGAGACCCAGTACTTC. This rearrangement joins TRBV20-1 to TRBJ2-5, with D uncertain. CDR1 DFQATT and CDR2 SNEGSKA come from the germline V gene (reference sequence). The CDR3 contains 15 residues. The V end was cut by 0 bases, the J end by 1 base, with 12 bases between.

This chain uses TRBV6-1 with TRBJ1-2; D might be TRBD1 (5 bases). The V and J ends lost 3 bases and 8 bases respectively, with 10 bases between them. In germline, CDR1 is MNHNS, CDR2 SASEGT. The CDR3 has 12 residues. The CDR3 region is CASSEWGDGYTF. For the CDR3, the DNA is TGTGCCAGCAGTGAGTGGGGGGACGGCTACACCTTC.

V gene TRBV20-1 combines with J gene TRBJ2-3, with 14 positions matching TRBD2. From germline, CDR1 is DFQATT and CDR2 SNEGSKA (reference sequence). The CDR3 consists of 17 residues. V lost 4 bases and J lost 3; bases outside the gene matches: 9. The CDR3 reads CSAIEGTSGGGTDTQYF. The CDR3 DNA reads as TGCAGTGCTATTGAAGGGACTAGCGGGGGAGGAACAGATACGCAGTATTTT.

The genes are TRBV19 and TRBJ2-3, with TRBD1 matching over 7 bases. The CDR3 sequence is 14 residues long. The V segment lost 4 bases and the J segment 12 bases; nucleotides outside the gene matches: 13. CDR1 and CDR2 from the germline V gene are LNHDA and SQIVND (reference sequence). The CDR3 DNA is TGTGCCAGTAGTACAGGACAGGCCGCACGTAATCAGTATTTT. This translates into CASSTGQAARNQYF.

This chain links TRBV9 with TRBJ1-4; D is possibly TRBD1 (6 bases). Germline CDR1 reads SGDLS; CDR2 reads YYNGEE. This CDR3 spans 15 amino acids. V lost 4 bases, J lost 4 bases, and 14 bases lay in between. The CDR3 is CASSLGGGYNEKLFF. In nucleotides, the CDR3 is TGTGCCAGCAGCCTCGGTGGGGGCTATAATGAAAAACTGTTTTTT.

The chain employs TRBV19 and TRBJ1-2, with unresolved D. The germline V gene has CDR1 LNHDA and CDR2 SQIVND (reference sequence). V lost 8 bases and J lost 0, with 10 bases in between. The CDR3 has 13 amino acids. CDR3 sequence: CASYGRANYGYTF. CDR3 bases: TGTGCCAGTTACGGTAGGGCTAACTATGGCTACACCTTC.